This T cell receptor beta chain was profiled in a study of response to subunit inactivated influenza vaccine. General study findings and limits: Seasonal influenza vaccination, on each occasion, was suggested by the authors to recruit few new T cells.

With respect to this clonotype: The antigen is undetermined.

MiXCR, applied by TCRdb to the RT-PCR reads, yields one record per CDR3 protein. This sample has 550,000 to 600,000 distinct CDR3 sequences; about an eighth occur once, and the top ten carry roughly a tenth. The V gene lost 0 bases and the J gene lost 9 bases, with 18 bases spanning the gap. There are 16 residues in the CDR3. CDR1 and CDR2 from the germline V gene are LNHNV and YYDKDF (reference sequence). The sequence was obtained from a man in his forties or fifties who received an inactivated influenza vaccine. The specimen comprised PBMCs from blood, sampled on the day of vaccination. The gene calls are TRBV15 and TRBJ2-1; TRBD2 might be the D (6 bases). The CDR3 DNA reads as TGTGCCACCAGCAGAGATCAGGAGGGCGTGGGAGGTGAGCAGTTCTTC. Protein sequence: CATSRDQEGVGGEQFF. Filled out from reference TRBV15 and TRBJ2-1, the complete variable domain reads DAMVIQNPRYQVTQFGKPVTLSCSQTLNHNVMYWYQQKSSQAPKLLFHYYDKDFNNEADTPDNFQSRRPNTSFCFLDIRSPGLGDTAMYLCATSRDQEGVGGEQFFGPGTRLTVL.